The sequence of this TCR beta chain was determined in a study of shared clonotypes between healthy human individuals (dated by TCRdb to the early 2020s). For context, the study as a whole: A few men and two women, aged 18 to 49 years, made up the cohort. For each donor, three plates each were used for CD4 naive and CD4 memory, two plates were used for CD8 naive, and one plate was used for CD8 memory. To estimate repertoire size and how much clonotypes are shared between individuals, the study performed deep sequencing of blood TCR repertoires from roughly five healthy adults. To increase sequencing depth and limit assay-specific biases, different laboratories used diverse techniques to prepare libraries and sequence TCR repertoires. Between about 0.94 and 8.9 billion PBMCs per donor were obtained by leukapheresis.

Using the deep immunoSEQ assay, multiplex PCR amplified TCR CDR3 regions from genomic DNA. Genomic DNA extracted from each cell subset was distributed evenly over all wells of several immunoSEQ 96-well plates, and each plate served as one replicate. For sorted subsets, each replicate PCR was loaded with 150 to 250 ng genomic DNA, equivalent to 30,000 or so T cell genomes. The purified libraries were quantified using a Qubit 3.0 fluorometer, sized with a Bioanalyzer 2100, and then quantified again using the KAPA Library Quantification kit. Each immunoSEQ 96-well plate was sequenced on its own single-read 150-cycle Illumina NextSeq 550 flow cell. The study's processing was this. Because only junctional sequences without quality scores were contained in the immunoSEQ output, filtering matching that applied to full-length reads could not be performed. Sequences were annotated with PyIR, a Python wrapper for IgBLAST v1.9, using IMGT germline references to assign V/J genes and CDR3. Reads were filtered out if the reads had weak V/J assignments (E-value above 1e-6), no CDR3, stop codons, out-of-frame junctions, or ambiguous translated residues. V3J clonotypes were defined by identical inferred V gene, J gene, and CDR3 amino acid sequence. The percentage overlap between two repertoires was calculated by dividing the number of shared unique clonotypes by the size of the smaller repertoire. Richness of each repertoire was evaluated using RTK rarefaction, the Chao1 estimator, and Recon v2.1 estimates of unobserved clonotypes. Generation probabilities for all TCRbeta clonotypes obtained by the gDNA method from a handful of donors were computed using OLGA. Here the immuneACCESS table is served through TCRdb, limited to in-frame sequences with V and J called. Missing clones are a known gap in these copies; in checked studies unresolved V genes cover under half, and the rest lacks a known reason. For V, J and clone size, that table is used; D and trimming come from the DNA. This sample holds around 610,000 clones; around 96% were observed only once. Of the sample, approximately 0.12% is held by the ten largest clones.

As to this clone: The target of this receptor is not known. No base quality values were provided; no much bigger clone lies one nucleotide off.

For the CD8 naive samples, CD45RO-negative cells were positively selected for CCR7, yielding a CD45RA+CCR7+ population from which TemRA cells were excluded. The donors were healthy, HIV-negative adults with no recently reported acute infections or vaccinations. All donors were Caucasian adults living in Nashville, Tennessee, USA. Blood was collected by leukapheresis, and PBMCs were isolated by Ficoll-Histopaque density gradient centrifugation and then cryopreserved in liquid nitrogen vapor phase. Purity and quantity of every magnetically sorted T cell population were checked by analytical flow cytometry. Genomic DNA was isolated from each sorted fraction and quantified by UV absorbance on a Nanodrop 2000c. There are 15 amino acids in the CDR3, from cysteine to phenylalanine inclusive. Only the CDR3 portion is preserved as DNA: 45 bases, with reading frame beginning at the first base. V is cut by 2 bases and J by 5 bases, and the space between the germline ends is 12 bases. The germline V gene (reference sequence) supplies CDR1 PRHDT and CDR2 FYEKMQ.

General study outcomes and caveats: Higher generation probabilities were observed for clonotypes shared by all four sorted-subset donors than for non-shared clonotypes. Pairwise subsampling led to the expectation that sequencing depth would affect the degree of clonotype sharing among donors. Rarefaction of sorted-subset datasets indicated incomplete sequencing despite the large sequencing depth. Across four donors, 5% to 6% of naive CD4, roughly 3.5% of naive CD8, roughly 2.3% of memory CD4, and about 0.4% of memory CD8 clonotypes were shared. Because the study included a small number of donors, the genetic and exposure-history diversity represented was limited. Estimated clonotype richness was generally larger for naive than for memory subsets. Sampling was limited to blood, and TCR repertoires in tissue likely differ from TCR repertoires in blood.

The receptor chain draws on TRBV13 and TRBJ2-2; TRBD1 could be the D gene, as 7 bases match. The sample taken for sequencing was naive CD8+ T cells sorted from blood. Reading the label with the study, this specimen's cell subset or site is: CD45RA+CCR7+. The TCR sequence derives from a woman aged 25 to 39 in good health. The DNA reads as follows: TGTGCCAGCAGCTTACAGGGGGGCGGGACCGGGGAGCTGTTTTTT. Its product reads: CASSLQGGGTGELFF.